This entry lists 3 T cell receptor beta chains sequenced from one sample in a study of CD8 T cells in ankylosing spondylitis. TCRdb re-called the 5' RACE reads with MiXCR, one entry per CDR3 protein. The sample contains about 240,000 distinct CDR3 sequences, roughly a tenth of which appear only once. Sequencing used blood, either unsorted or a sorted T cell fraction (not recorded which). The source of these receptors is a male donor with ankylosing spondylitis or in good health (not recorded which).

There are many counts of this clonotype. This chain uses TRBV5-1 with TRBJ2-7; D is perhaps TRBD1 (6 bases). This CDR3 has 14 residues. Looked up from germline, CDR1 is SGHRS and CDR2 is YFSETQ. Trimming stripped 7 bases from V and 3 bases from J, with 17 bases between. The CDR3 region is CASSSRADSYEQYF. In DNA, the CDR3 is TGCGCCAGCTCCTCTAGAGCGGACAGCTACGAGCAGTACTTC.

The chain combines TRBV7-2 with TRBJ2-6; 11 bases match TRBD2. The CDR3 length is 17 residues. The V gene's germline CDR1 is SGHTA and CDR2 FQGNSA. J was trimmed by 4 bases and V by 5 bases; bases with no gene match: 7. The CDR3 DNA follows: TGTGCCAGCAGCCTTAGCGGGGGGGTATCGGGGGCCAACGTCCTGACTTTC. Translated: CASSLSGGVSGANVLTF.

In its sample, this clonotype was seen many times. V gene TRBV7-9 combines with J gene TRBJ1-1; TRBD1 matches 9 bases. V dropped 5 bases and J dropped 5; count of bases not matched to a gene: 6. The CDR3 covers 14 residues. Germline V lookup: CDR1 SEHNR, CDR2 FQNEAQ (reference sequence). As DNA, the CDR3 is TGTGCCAGCAGCCCGGACAGGGGATGGACTGAAGCTTTCTTT. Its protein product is CASSPDRGWTEAFF.